What follows are 27 T cell receptor beta chains derived from one specimen sequenced in a study of CD8 T cells in ankylosing spondylitis. One entry per CDR3 protein, called by TCRdb with MiXCR from the 5' RACE reads. The data hold under 250,000 distinct CDR3 sequences, with 8% to 9% observed a single time. The sequenced sample consisted of blood, either unsorted or a sorted T cell fraction (not recorded which). All receptors come from a female donor with ankylosing spondylitis or in good health (not recorded which).

This clonotype was seen a few times. The chain combines TRBV7-2 with TRBJ2-1; 7 positions agree with TRBD1. J was trimmed by 5 bases and V by 2 bases; bases with no gene match: 6. The CDR3 consists of 15 residues. In germline, CDR1 is SGHTA, CDR2 FQGNSA. The CDR3 sequence is CASSLLDRANNEQFF. The CDR3 DNA reads TGTGCCAGCAGCTTACTCGACAGGGCTAACAATGAGCAGTTCTTC.

This clonotype has a count of ten or more. The chain links TRBV7-2 to TRBJ2-1, with a tentative D call TRBD2 (5 bases). V lost 1 base and J 9 bases, leaving 13 bases between the germline ends. CDR1 is SGHTA, CDR2 FQGNSA, per germline. There are 14 residues in the CDR3. DNA of the CDR3: TGTGCCAGCAGCTTAGTCGCCGGAGGCACTGAGCAGTTCTTC. It specifies CASSLVAGGTEQFF.

A few counts support this clonotype. The chain couples TRBV7-2 to TRBJ1-2; D remains ambiguous. The ends were cut back, 2 bases at V and 2 bases at J, with 9 bases in the middle. The germline V gene has CDR1 SGHTA and CDR2 FQGNSA. The length of the CDR3 is 14 residues. The CDR3 coding sequence is TGTGCCAGCAGCTTAATCGTGGCAAACTATGGCTACACCTTC. It yields the protein CASSLIVANYGYTF.

This clonotype came up many times. V is TRBV20-1 and J is TRBJ2-7, with 12 positions matching TRBD2. The germline CDR1 and CDR2 sequences are DFQATT and SNEGSKA (reference sequence). The J segment lost 2 bases and the V segment lost 6 bases, leaving 11 bases of the junction unmatched. The CDR3 has 16 residues. In DNA form, the CDR3 reads TGCAGTGCCTCATCGACTAGCGGGAGTAGGACCTACGAGCAGTACTTC. It yields the protein CSASSTSGSRTYEQYF.

This clonotype has only a few counts. This chain links TRBV7-9 with TRBJ1-6; D is unclear. CDR3 length equals 15 residues. Trimming took 1 base from V and 7 from J, leaving 11 bases between them. Germline V lookup: CDR1 SEHNR, CDR2 FQNEAQ (reference sequence). The DNA of the CDR3 is TGTGCCAGCAGCTTAGGCCCGGGAACCAATTCACCCCTCCACTTT. Translated, it gives CASSLGPGTNSPLHF.

This clonotype was detected a few times. The V gene is TRBV24-1, the J gene TRBJ1-2; D is uncertain. Germline V gene sequence: CDR1 KGHDR, CDR2 SFDVKD. The CDR3 is 14 amino acids. Between the trimmed V and J ends, which lost 1 base and 5 bases, there was a span of 10 bases. Here the CDR3 DNA reads TGTGCCACCAGTGATTTATATAGAGCATATGGCTACACCTTC. This gives the protein CATSDLYRAYGYTF.

This clonotype was counted ten times or more. The V call is TRBV6-5, the J call TRBJ2-7; no clear D. The CDR3 has 12 amino acids. The germline gives CDR1 MNHEY, CDR2 SVGAGI. Trimming shortened V by 6 bases and J by 2 bases, and 8 bases separated the two germline ends. In nucleotides, the CDR3 is TGTGCCAGCAGCCCTACGACCTACGAGCAGTACTTC. It translates to CASSPTTYEQYF.

This chain links TRBV28 with TRBJ2-1, with D perhaps TRBD1 or TRBD2 (6 bases each). The CDR3 loop spans 15 amino acids. V gave up 5 bases and J gave up 6 bases, with 17 bases separating them. Germline CDR1 is MDHEN and CDR2 is SYDVKM. CDR3 sequence (DNA): TGTGCCAGCAGTCGTGGGGGGCCGGGCGGCAATGAGCAGTTCTTC. This sequence encodes CASSRGGPGGNEQFF.

The V and J genes are TRBV7-2 and TRBJ2-1; no clear D gene. CDR3 length: 14 residues. Deletions cut 2 bases from V and 6 bases from J, with 11 bases between. Germline CDR1 and CDR2: SGHTA and FQGNSA. In nucleotides, the CDR3 is TGTGCCAGCAGCTTAATCGGGCAGTTCAATGAGCAGTTCTTC. As protein: CASSLIGQFNEQFF. The full variable domain, in which reference TRBV7-2 and TRBJ2-1 provide the parts outside the CDR3, is GAGVSQSPSNKVTEKGKDVELRCDPISGHTALYWYRQSLGQGLEFLIYFQGNSAPDKSGLPSDRFSAERTGGSVSTLTIQRTQQEDSAVYLCASSLIGQFNEQFFGPGTRLTVL.

This clonotype was recorded many times. The chain links TRBV27 to TRBJ2-2; possible D gene TRBD1, 5 bases. The CDR3 extends over 14 amino acids. V dropped 6 bases and J dropped 3 bases, with 11 bases sitting between them. From germline, CDR1 is MNHEY and CDR2 SMNVEV (reference sequence). The CDR3 coding sequence is TGTGCCAGCAGCTGGTCCAGGGACACCGGGGAGCTGTTTTTT. Translated, it gives CASSWSRDTGELFF.

This clonotype occurred many times. V is TRBV12-3 or TRBV12-4 and J is TRBJ1-2; TRBD1 matches at 8 bases. This CDR3 comprises 14 residues. V gave up 5 bases and J gave up 7 bases; unmatched junction bases: 9. The CDR3 here is CASSPTDRVSGYTF. Here the CDR3 DNA reads TGTGCCAGCAGTCCCACGGACAGGGTCTCTGGCTACACCTTC.

In regard to this clonotype: This clone may be a read error of a much larger clone one base away. The V gene is TRBV20-1, the J gene TRBJ2-1; 8 nucleotides line up with TRBD2. This CDR3 has 16 amino acids. In germline, CDR1 is DFQATT, CDR2 SNEGSKA (reference sequence). V shed 7 bases, J shed 6 bases, and the junction held 17 bases outside the gene matches. CDR3 in DNA: TGCAGTGGTAGTGTGGGGCGCGGGAGGTCGATCAATGAGCAGTTCTTC. Residues: CSGSVGRGRSINEQFF.

This clonotype was picked up many times. The V and J genes are TRBV7-9 and TRBJ2-3; a weak D match, TRBD2 (6 bases). In germline, CDR1 is SEHNR, CDR2 FQNEAQ (reference sequence). This CDR3 has 16 amino acids. With 4 bases removed from V and 0 bases from J, the gap between germline ends came to 14 bases. CDR3 in DNA: TGTGCCAGCAGCTCAAGGGGACTGACCAGCACAGATACGCAGTATTTT. This translates into CASSSRGLTSTDTQYF.

The chain links TRBV5-4 to TRBJ2-5, with D perhaps matching TRBD1 or TRBD2 (5 bases each). Germline V gene sequence: CDR1 SGHNT, CDR2 YYREEE (reference sequence). V shed 0 bases and J shed 2 bases, with 14 bases lying between them. CDR3 length equals 16 residues. CDR3 sequence (DNA): TGTGCCAGCAGCTTGGGGGGGAGACTCTTTCAAGAGACCCAGTACTTC. Its protein product is CASSLGGRLFQETQYF. Full variable domain (remainder filled in from reference TRBV5-4 and TRBJ2-5): ETGVTQSPTHLIKTRGQQVTLRCSSQSGHNTVSWYQQALGQGPQFIFQYYREEENGRGNFPPRFSGLQFPNYSSELNVNALELDDSALYLCASSLGGRLFQETQYFGPGTRLLVL.

This clonotype came up many times. This chain connects TRBV20-1 to TRBJ2-3; 10 bases align to TRBD2. V dropped 2 bases and J dropped 1; count of bases not matched to a gene: 3. The V gene's germline CDR1 is DFQATT and CDR2 SNEGSKA (reference sequence). The CDR3 covers 15 residues. The CDR3 sequence is CSARITSGGTDTQYF. DNA of the CDR3: TGCAGTGCTAGAATTACTAGCGGGGGCACAGATACGCAGTATTTT.

This clonotype was seen at least ten times. The CDR3 spells CASSEANRQGGNEQYF. CDR3 bases: TGTGCCAGCAGTGAAGCAAATCGACAGGGAGGGAACGAGCAGTACTTC. The chain is built from TRBV6-1 and TRBJ2-7; D tentatively fits TRBD1 or TRBD2 (7 bases each). Per germline, CDR1 MNHNS and CDR2 SASEGT. This CDR3 has 16 residues. Between the trimmed V and J ends, which lost 0 bases and 5 bases, there was a span of 17 bases.

This clonotype was detected many times. V and J are TRBV20-1 and TRBJ2-4, with D hard to call. This CDR3 has 11 residues. Trimming removed 6 bases from V and 6 bases from J, with 9 bases in between. CDR1 is DFQATT, CDR2 SNEGSKA, per germline (reference sequence). The CDR3 DNA reads TGCAGTGCCGGCCCCGGAAACATTCAGTACTTC. Protein product: CSAGPGNIQYF.

This clonotype was seen more than once but under ten times. The genes are TRBV7-9 and TRBJ2-1; 9 nucleotides match TRBD2. This CDR3 spans 15 amino acids. The V and J ends lost 7 bases and 1 base, in that order; junction bases with no gene match: 5. Germline V gene lookup returns CDR1 SEHNR and CDR2 FQNEAQ (reference sequence). The CDR3 region has the DNA TGTGCCAGCAAAGGCGGGAGGGCATCCTACAATGAGCAGTTCTTC. Amino acid sequence: CASKGGRASYNEQFF.

This clonotype occurred many times. V is TRBV5-1 and J is TRBJ2-1, with TRBD1 identical over 9 bases. V was pared by 3 bases and J by 9 bases, with 10 bases of the junction left unmatched. The CDR3 spans 15 residues. Germline V lookup: CDR1 SGHRS, CDR2 YFSETQ. The DNA for the CDR3 is TGCGCCAGCAGCTCGGGACAGGGTGCCGGTGGTGAGCAGTTCTTC. Amino acid sequence: CASSSGQGAGGEQFF.

This clonotype occurred many times. The chain employs TRBV6-1 and TRBJ2-3, with D possibly being TRBD1 (5 bases). The CDR3 consists of 14 residues. V lost 5 bases and J lost 0, with 9 bases in between. The germline CDR1 and CDR2 sequences are MNHNS and SASEGT. CDR3 nucleotide sequence: TGTGCCAGCAGTAAGACAGCTAGCACAGATACGCAGTATTTT. It is translated as CASSKTASTDTQYF.

As regards this clonotype: A read error may be the cause here, since a much bigger clone is one base away. This sequence joins TRBV25-1 and TRBJ2-3, with D perhaps matching TRBD2 (6 bases). The V gene's germline CDR1 is MGHDK and CDR2 SYGVNS. The CDR3 is 15 amino acids. The CDR3 spells CASSEYRLGGDTQCF. In nucleotides, the CDR3 is TGTGCCAGCAGTGAATACAGACTAGGAGGGGATACGCAGTGTTTT.

This clonotype has at least ten counts. V usage is TRBV12-3 or TRBV12-4 and J usage is TRBJ1-2; D is unresolved. Trimming removed 2 bases from V and 0 bases from J, with 13 bases in between. The CDR3 has 16 residues. CDR3 in amino acids: CASSLFGRRANYGYTF. In nucleotides, the CDR3 is TGTGCCAGCAGTTTATTTGGACGGCGAGCTAACTATGGCTACACCTTC.

There are many counts of this clonotype. This chain joins TRBV3-1 and TRBJ2-1; 11 nucleotides align to TRBD2. Germline trimming cut 4 bases from V and 4 bases from J; bases unmatched to any gene: 3. This CDR3 spans 15 amino acids. Per germline, CDR1 LGHDT and CDR2 YNNKEL (reference sequence). The CDR3 sequence: CASSRLAGGYNEQFF. CDR3 DNA sequence: TGTGCCAGCAGCCGCCTAGCGGGAGGTTACAATGAGCAGTTCTTC.

This clonotype was seen repeatedly, ten times or more. The V and J genes are TRBV20-1 and TRBJ2-7; 13 positions match TRBD2. This CDR3 contains 15 residues. Germline V gene data show CDR1 as DFQATT and CDR2 as SNEGSKA (reference sequence). The V and J ends lost 5 bases and 3 bases, in that order; junction bases with no gene match: 7. The CDR3 here is CSAEVLAGGLYEQYF. As DNA, the CDR3 is TGCAGTGCTGAGGTACTAGCGGGAGGGCTCTACGAGCAGTACTTC.

This clonotype was seen many times. The chain has TRBV10-3 and TRBJ2-3; D might be TRBD2 (6 bases). Trimming removed 10 bases from V and 5 bases from J, with 10 bases in between. Germline V gene sequence: CDR1 ENHRY, CDR2 SYGVKD. The CDR3 length is 11 residues. CDR3 DNA: TGTGCCACCGCCGGGGGAGATACGCAGTATTTT. It yields the protein CATAGGDTQYF.

This clonotype showed up many times. This sequence joins TRBV5-6 and TRBJ1-3; possibly TRBD1 for D (6 bases). Germline V gives CDR1 SGHDT, CDR2 YYEEEE. The CDR3 covers 13 residues. The V gene lost 4 bases and the J gene lost 9 bases, with 14 bases spanning the gap. The CDR3 reads CASSNGQLTTIYF. The CDR3 region has the DNA TGTGCCAGCAGCAATGGACAGTTAACCACCATATATTTT.

This clonotype was seen repeatedly, ten times or more. The V call is TRBV20-1, the J call TRBJ2-5; 9 bases agree with TRBD2. Germline V gene sequence: CDR1 DFQATT, CDR2 SNEGSKA (reference sequence). The CDR3 sequence is 16 residues long. V lost 0 bases to trimming and J lost 4 bases; unmatched junction nucleotides: 9. The DNA for the CDR3 is TGCAGTGCTAGAGAGAGAGGTAGCGGGAGACTAGAGACCCAGTACTTC. Residues: CSARERGSGRLETQYF.